This T cell receptor (beta chain) was found in a study of blood T cells in healthy people across ages. A word on this clonotype: The antigen remains undetermined.

With a J-beta primer mix and a sample-barcoded 5' primer, a second PCR ran about 6 to 11 cycles. TCRdb passed the 5' RACE reads through MiXCR, listing each CDR3 protein once. The repertoire holds about 1.6 million distinct CDR3 sequences, with about 32% as singletons. Each sample yielded at least 6 micrograms of PBMC total RNA. Study-level points and caveats: Researchers deemed the diversity estimates from one million T cells underestimates. Higher diversity and more naive CD4+ cells were features of long-lived donors, compared to aged donors. Older age went with lower TCR beta diversity per million T cells, in a roughly linear way.

Sample: blood. The receptor was isolated from a woman aged 25 to 39 in good health.

The CDR3 DNA reads as TGTGCCAGCAGTGAACAACGGGGGGTAGAGCACGAGCAGTACTTC. Protein sequence: CASSEQRGVEHEQYF. V and J are TRBV25-1 and TRBJ2-5, with TRBD2 identical over 7 bases. The DNA end is a closer match to TRBJ2-7, so the J assignment may be wrong. Germline V gene data show CDR1 as MGHDK and CDR2 as SYGVNS. The CDR3 spans 15 residues.